One sample yielded the 7 T cell receptor beta chains listed below, sequenced in a study of TET2 disruption in CD19-targeted CAR T cells. Antigen specificity for these receptors is unknown. Indicated treatment: autologous CTL019 cells: CD19 CAR with 4-1BB and CD3 zeta domains. Method: immunoSEQ multiplex PCR; TCRdb's copy keeps in-frame clones and lacks some. This table lists 25,000 to 30,000 clones. This specimen consisted of CD8- CAR+ T cells sorted from cultured blood T cells, obtained for CD19 CAR T cell therapy. As for subset: CD8-negative CAR-positive T cells from the infusion product. Receptors originate from an older man with chronic lymphocytic leukemia.

In the case of this clone: The CDR3 end is not reached by the read, which stops 3 residues before it; the germline J gene fills it in. The chain couples TRBV20-1 to TRBJ2-3; 11 positions match TRBD2. J lost 2 bases, V lost 6 bases, and 4 bases had no gene match. Germline V gene data show CDR1 as DFQATT and CDR2 as SNEGSKA (reference sequence). This CDR3 spans 14 amino acids. CDR3 bases read: TGCAGTGCACAACTAGCGGGGGACACAGATACG. Residues: CSAQLAGDTDT. The CDR3 in its entirety is CSAQLAGDTDTQYF.

CDR3 DNA (partial): TGTGCCAGCAGCTCCCGGTTGGCAGCTGGGGCCAACGTA. Encoded protein: CASSSRLAAGANV. The complete CDR3 protein is CASSSRLAAGANVLFF. V is TRBV7-6 and J is TRBJ1-4; possibly TRBD1 for D (5 bases). The read terminates 3 residues ahead of where the CDR3 ends, so the germline J gene completes it. This CDR3 has 16 amino acids. CDR1 is SGHVS, CDR2 FNYEAQ, per germline.

With respect to this clone: The CDR3 extends 3 residues past the end of the read, so its final part is completed from the germline J gene. The chain links TRBV20-1 to TRBJ2-3, with D perhaps matching TRBD1 (6 bases). CDR3 size: 16 residues. Germline V gene data show CDR1 as DFQATT and CDR2 as SNEGSKA (reference sequence). The CDR3 loop is CSARDSGRGYGETQYF. CDR3 DNA (partial): TGCAGTGCTAGAGATTCGGGCAGGGGTTACGGAGAGACG.

In regard to this clone: The read is 3 residues too short to cover the CDR3 end, so that end is filled in from the germline J gene. Other DNA sequences in this sample translate to the same CDR3. The gene calls are TRBV19 and TRBJ1-2; D possibly corresponds to TRBD1 (5 bases). The V end lost 3 bases, the J end lost 5 bases, and 10 bases lay between the germline ends. Germline V gene data show CDR1 as LNHDA and CDR2 as SQIVND (reference sequence). This CDR3 is built from 13 residues. Partial CDR3 DNA: TGTGCCAGTAGTATTTCGGGGGAGTATGGC. It specifies CASSISGEYG. The CDR3, in full, reads CASSISGEYGYTF.

Points on this clone: Coverage ceases 3 residues before the CDR3 finishes, and the germline J gene fills in the end. The V and J genes are TRBV20-1 and TRBJ1-5; D is undetermined. CDR1 and CDR2 (germline): DFQATT, SNEGSKA (reference sequence). V shed 6 bases and J shed 4 bases, with 13 bases lying between them. The CDR3 is 13 amino acids. The CDR3 DNA, read in part, is TGCAGTGCGGGCCTTGCGGGGAATCAGCCC. It translates to CSAGLAGNQP. The whole CDR3 region reads CSAGLAGNQPQHF.

As regards this clone: The read finishes 3 residues shy of the CDR3 end, and the germline J gene is used to complete it. The chain employs TRBV5-4 and TRBJ1-2; 8 nucleotides match TRBD1. Germline CDR1 and CDR2: SGHNT and YYREEE (reference sequence). The length of the CDR3 is 14 residues. J lost 7 bases, V lost 10 bases, and 15 bases had no gene match. The part of the CDR3 DNA that was read is TGTGCCTTGGCACAGGGGGGCGTCCAGGGTGGC. Its protein product is CALAQGGVQGG. Given in full, the CDR3 is CALAQGGVQGGYTF.

Comments on this clone: The sequenced fragment ends 3 residues before the CDR3 boundary, so the rest is inferred from the germline J gene. The chain links TRBV12-3 or TRBV12-4 to TRBJ1-2; possible D gene TRBD1, 5 bases. The CDR3 spans 13 residues. CDR3 DNA, as far as it was read: TGTGCCAGCACCAGGACACCCGCCTACGAC. Translation gives CASTRTPAYD. The whole CDR3 reads CASTRTPAYDYTF.